Listed below are T cell receptor beta chains from one sample, sequenced in a study of cytomegalovirus exposure and HLA in healthy donors. Generated by immunoSEQ multiplex PCR, the TCRdb table keeps only in-frame clones and is missing some. The sample holds around 120,000 clones, over 65% seen once. Sequencing input: PBMCs. Every receptor here comes from a man aged 25-45 years in good health and CMV-seronegative. The CDR3 runs from the conserved cysteine through the conserved F or W. The D gene is left open where the match is weak. Clone size is shown for a subset of rows, as once, few, many or a class of expanded clone.

CDR3 DNA	CDR3 protein	clone size	V gene	J gene	D gene
TGTGCCAGCAGCTTAAACAGGGGGGGGTCACCCCTCCACTTT	CASSLNRGGSPLHF	-	TRBV7-2	TRBJ1-6	TRBD1
TGTGCCAGCAGATCGGACAGGCCGGGCAATGAGCAGTTCTTC	CASRSDRPGNEQFF	-	TRBV2	TRBJ2-1	TRBD1
TGCGCCAGCAGCCAACCGGACAAAGAAAACACCATATATTTT	CASSQPDKENTIYF	-	TRBV4-1	TRBJ1-3	-
TGTGCCAGCAGCCTACTTACAGTGGCCACTTCACCCCTCCACTTT	CASSLLTVATSPLHF	-	TRBV7-2	TRBJ1-6	-
TGTGCCAGCAGTTACGCACTAGCGGGGGGCCAAGAGCAGTACTTC	CASSYALAGGQEQYF	-	TRBV6-5	TRBJ2-7	TRBD2
TGTGCCACTAGGGCTAGCGGAACCTACGAGCAGTACTTC	CATRASGTYEQYF	-	TRBV19	TRBJ2-7	TRBD2
TGTGCCAGCAGCTTAGGGCAGTTCTACGAGCAGTACTTC	CASSLGQFYEQYF	-	TRBV11-3	TRBJ2-7	-
TGCGCCAGCAGCCAAGTGATGCACAGGATTTCGGGGGAGCTGTTTTTT	CASSQVMHRISGELFF	-	TRBV4-1	TRBJ2-2	-
TGTGCCAGCAGCCAGGACAGGGGGCTCGAGCAGTACTTC	CASSQDRGLEQYF	-	TRBV11-3	TRBJ2-7	TRBD1
TGCGCCAGCAGCCAAGAAAGGACAGGGTCGAATTCACCCCTCCACTTT	CASSQERTGSNSPLHF	-	TRBV4-3	TRBJ1-6	TRBD1
TGCGCCAGCACCCTTACAGGGGGCGCAGGACTCAATGAGCAGTTCTTC	CASTLTGGAGLNEQFF	-	TRBV5-1	TRBJ2-1	TRBD1
TGTGCCAGTAGCCTCCTCCCCCTAGGGGGATATGAGACCCAGTACTTC	CASSLLPLGGYETQYF	-	TRBV19	TRBJ2-5	-
TGTGCCAGCAGTTTTTCTGGCGGCGAGCAGTACTTC	CASSFSGGEQYF	-	TRBV28	TRBJ2-7	-
TGTGCCAGCAGCTGGACAGGGATCAATCAGCCCCAGCATTTT	CASSWTGINQPQHF	-	TRBV27	TRBJ1-5	TRBD1
TGTGCCAGCAACGACCCAGCTAGCGGGAGGTCCTACGAGCAGTACTTC	CASNDPASGRSYEQYF	-	TRBV6-6	TRBJ2-7	TRBD2
TGTGCCTGGGCTGGACTAGCGGACTACGAGCAGTACTTC	CAWAGLADYEQYF	-	TRBV30	TRBJ2-7	TRBD2
TGTGCCAGCAGAGACAGGCTTACCTATGGCTACACCTTC	CASRDRLTYGYTF	-	TRBV6-7	TRBJ1-2	-
TGTGCCAGCAGCCGGTCACCGGGGGACTTGGAGGATCAGCCCCAGCATTTT	CASSRSPGDLEDQPQHF	-	TRBV4-2	TRBJ1-5	-
TGTGCCAGCACAAACGGGGACAGGGCCTACGAGCAGTACTTC	CASTNGDRAYEQYF	-	TRBV6-1	TRBJ2-7	TRBD1
TGTGCCAGCAGGACCGGGGATAAAGTAGGCTACACCTTC	CASRTGDKVGYTF	-	TRBV28	TRBJ1-2	-
TGTGCCAGCAGTTTCAGGTCTAGCAATCAGCCCCAGCATTTT	CASSFRSSNQPQHF	-	TRBV28	TRBJ1-5	-
TGTGCCAGTACGAGGGTGGGCTACGAGCAGTACTTC	CASTRVGYEQYF	-	TRBV28	TRBJ2-7	-
TGTGCCAGCTCATCAGGGAATGAAAAACTGTTTTTT	CASSSGNEKLFF	-	TRBV18	TRBJ1-4	-
TGTGCCAGCTCACCAATTCAGGGGCTTGGGAATGAGCAGTTCTTC	CASSPIQGLGNEQFF	few	TRBV18	TRBJ2-1	-
TGTGCCAGCAGCCCCAAGACTCCCCAGGGGGAAGTAGATACGCAGTATTTT	CASSPKTPQGEVDTQYF	few	TRBV4-2	TRBJ2-3	TRBD1
TGTGCCTGGGACCCCGCGAGGGTCTCCTATAATTCACCCCTCCACTTT	CAWDPARVSYNSPLHF	-	TRBV30	TRBJ1-6	-
TGTGCCAGTAGTATCGGGACAGGGACCCCCCACAATCAGCCCCAGCATTTT	CASSIGTGTPHNQPQHF	-	TRBV19	TRBJ1-5	TRBD1
TGTGCCAGCAGCTTAGAAGGTCCGTACAGGGTTTCCTACGAGCAGTACTTC	CASSLEGPYRVSYEQYF	-	TRBV7-8	TRBJ2-7	-
TGTGCCAGCAGCCAAACCACGGGACAGTACTACGAGCAGTACTTC	CASSQTTGQYYEQYF	-	TRBV4-2	TRBJ2-7	TRBD1
TGCAGCGTTCTGGGCAGCTCTAGCAATCAGCCCCAGCATTTT	CSVLGSSSNQPQHF	-	TRBV29-1	TRBJ1-5	-
TGTGCCAGCAGTTTAGAGTCTCCCCGAGGAGTTTTCTTT	CASSLESPRGVFF	-	TRBV28	TRBJ1-1	-